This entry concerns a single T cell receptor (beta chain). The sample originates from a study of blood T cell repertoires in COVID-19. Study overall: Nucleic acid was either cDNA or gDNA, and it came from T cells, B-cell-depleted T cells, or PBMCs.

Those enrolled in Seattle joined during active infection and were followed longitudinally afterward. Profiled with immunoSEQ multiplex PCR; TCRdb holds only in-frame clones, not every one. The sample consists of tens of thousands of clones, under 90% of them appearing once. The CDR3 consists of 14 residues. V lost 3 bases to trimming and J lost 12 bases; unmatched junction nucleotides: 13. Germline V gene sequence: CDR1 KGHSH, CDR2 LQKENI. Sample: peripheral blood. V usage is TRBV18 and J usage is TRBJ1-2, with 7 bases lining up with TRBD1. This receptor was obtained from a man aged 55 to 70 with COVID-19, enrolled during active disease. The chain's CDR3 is CASSPTGTDIWDTF. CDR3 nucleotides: TGTGCCAGCTCACCCACCGGGACAGATATTTGGGACACCTTC.